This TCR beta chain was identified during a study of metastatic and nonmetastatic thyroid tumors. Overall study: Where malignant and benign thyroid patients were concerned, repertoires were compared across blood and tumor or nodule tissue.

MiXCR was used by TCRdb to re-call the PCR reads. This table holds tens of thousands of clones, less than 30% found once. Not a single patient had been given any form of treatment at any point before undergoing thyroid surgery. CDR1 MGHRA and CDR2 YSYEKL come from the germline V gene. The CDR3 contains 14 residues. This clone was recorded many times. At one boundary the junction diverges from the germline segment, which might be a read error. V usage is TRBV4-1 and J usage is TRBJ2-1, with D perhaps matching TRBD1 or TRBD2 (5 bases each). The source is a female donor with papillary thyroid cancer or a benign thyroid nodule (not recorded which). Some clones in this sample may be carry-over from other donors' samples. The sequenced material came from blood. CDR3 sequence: CASSHPGPNNEQSF. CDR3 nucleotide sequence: TGCGCCAGCAGCCACCCGGGACCTAACAATGAGCAGTCCTTC.